The rows below give T cell receptor beta chains drawn from one sample of a study of control samples from healthy donors and cancer patients. Clones were sequenced by immunoSEQ multiplex PCR, and TCRdb holds only the in-frame ones, with some missing. Of approximately 190,000 clones in the sample, over 80% were seen once. The specimen was blood. These receptors all stem from a man aged 25 to 40 in good health. Both conserved end residues are part of each CDR3. The order of the fields is D gene, J gene, V gene, clone size, CDR3 protein, CDR3 DNA. D genes are given only for firm matches. The size entry is marked missing in some rows and otherwise reads once, few, many or a size class.

d_gene: TRBD1
j_gene: TRBJ1-5
v_gene: TRBV11-2
abundance: NA
CDR3aa: CASSLTTGSNQPQHF
CDR3nt: TGTGCCAGCAGCTTAACGACAGGGAGCAATCAGCCCCAGCATTTT

d_gene: NA
j_gene: TRBJ1-1
v_gene: TRBV29-1
abundance: NA
CDR3aa: CSVADRRSAEAFF
CDR3nt: TGCAGCGTGGCAGACAGGAGGTCGGCTGAAGCTTTCTTT

d_gene: NA
j_gene: TRBJ2-5
v_gene: TRBV19
abundance: NA
CDR3aa: CASSGETGRGETQYF
CDR3nt: TGTGCCAGTAGTGGTGAGACAGGGCGGGGAGAGACCCAGTACTTC

d_gene: TRBD1
j_gene: TRBJ1-1
v_gene: TRBV19
abundance: NA
CDR3aa: CASSIRTGTGTEAFF
CDR3nt: TGTGCCAGTAGTATTCGGACAGGGACGGGGACTGAAGCTTTCTTT

d_gene: NA
j_gene: TRBJ2-1
v_gene: TRBV30
abundance: NA
CDR3aa: CAWSADWSSYNEQFF
CDR3nt: TGTGCCTGGAGTGCAGACTGGAGCTCCTACAATGAGCAGTTCTTC

d_gene: NA
j_gene: TRBJ2-7
v_gene: TRBV29-1
abundance: NA
CDR3aa: CSVGETRSVRTYEQYF
CDR3nt: TGCAGCGTTGGCGAGACTCGGTCTGTGAGGACCTACGAGCAGTACTTC

d_gene: NA
j_gene: TRBJ1-3
v_gene: TRBV6-1
abundance: NA
CDR3aa: CASSASPGQADSGNTIYF
CDR3nt: TGTGCCAGCAGTGCCTCTCCCGGGCAGGCCGACTCTGGAAACACCATATATTTT

d_gene: NA
j_gene: TRBJ1-2
v_gene: TRBV30
abundance: NA
CDR3aa: CAWRGRGYGYTF
CDR3nt: TGTGCCTGGAGGGGACGGGGCTATGGCTACACCTTC

d_gene: NA
j_gene: TRBJ2-7
v_gene: TRBV13
abundance: NA
CDR3aa: CASSLEGAYEQYF
CDR3nt: TGTGCCAGCAGCCTAGAGGGGGCCTACGAGCAGTACTTC

d_gene: NA
j_gene: TRBJ2-2
v_gene: TRBV2
abundance: NA
CDR3aa: CASSAAHANTGELFF
CDR3nt: TGTGCCAGCAGCGCAGCGCACGCGAACACCGGGGAGCTGTTTTTT

d_gene: TRBD1
j_gene: TRBJ1-2
v_gene: TRBV24-1
abundance: NA
CDR3aa: CATSESGTGGNYGYTF
CDR3nt: TGTGCCACCAGTGAGTCCGGGACAGGGGGCAATTATGGCTACACCTTC

d_gene: TRBD1
j_gene: TRBJ1-2
v_gene: TRBV9
abundance: NA
CDR3aa: CASSGGTVPNYGYTF
CDR3nt: TGTGCCAGCAGCGGGGGGACAGTACCTAACTATGGCTACACCTTC

d_gene: NA
j_gene: TRBJ2-2
v_gene: TRBV5-4
abundance: once
CDR3aa: CASSRTANTGELFF
CDR3nt: TGTGCCAGCAGCCGGACGGCGAACACCGGGGAGCTGTTTTTT

d_gene: NA
j_gene: TRBJ1-1
v_gene: TRBV7-2
abundance: once
CDR3aa: CASSLRLRGEAFF
CDR3nt: TGTGCCAGCAGCTTACGTCTTCGGGGTGAAGCTTTCTTT

d_gene: TRBD2
j_gene: TRBJ2-7
v_gene: TRBV7-2
abundance: NA
CDR3aa: CASSLAGGAGGTYEQYF
CDR3nt: TGTGCCAGCAGCTTAGCTGGAGGTGCGGGGGGAACCTACGAGCAGTACTTC

d_gene: NA
j_gene: TRBJ1-4
v_gene: TRBV18
abundance: NA
CDR3aa: CASSPAGGRTNEKLFF
CDR3nt: TGTGCCAGCTCACCCGCGGGGGGCAGAACTAATGAAAAACTGTTTTTT

d_gene: TRBD2
j_gene: TRBJ2-5
v_gene: TRBV10-3
abundance: NA
CDR3aa: CARGGCTLETQYF
CDR3nt: TGTGCCCGGGGGGGTTGTACGTTAGAGACCCAGTACTTC

d_gene: TRBD1
j_gene: TRBJ2-7
v_gene: TRBV6-5
abundance: NA
CDR3aa: CASSQGQGYEQYF
CDR3nt: TGTGCCAGCAGCCAGGGACAGGGCTACGAGCAGTACTTC

d_gene: NA
j_gene: TRBJ1-3
v_gene: TRBV14
abundance: NA
CDR3aa: CASSPGPGNTIYF
CDR3nt: TGTGCCAGCAGCCCAGGCCCTGGAAACACCATATATTTT

d_gene: NA
j_gene: TRBJ2-3
v_gene: TRBV2
abundance: once
CDR3aa: CATLRFFGTDTQYF
CDR3nt: TGTGCCACCCTCCGGTTTTTCGGCACAGATACGCAGTATTTT

d_gene: NA
j_gene: TRBJ1-2
v_gene: TRBV12-3/TRBV12-4
abundance: NA
CDR3aa: CASRSPGGGYTF
CDR3nt: TGTGCCAGCAGATCACCCGGAGGGGGCTACACCTTC

d_gene: NA
j_gene: TRBJ2-1
v_gene: TRBV6-5
abundance: NA
CDR3aa: CASSYSRDNEQFF
CDR3nt: TGTGCCAGCAGTTACTCTAGGGACAATGAGCAGTTCTTC

d_gene: TRBD1
j_gene: TRBJ1-6
v_gene: TRBV18
abundance: NA
CDR3aa: CASSRDSISYNSPLHF
CDR3nt: TGTGCCAGCTCCCGGGACAGCATCTCCTATAATTCACCCCTCCACTTT

d_gene: NA
j_gene: TRBJ2-7
v_gene: TRBV6-6
abundance: NA
CDR3aa: CASSPRGAYEQYF
CDR3nt: TGTGCCAGCAGTCCCAGGGGGGCCTACGAGCAGTACTTC

d_gene: NA
j_gene: TRBJ1-6
v_gene: TRBV6-1
abundance: NA
CDR3aa: CASSEASSSYNSPLHF
CDR3nt: TGTGCCAGCAGTGAAGCATCGAGCTCCTATAATTCACCCCTCCACTTT

d_gene: NA
j_gene: TRBJ2-3
v_gene: TRBV6-1
abundance: NA
CDR3aa: CASSEAGFTDTQYF
CDR3nt: TGTGCCAGCAGTGAAGCGGGGTTCACAGATACGCAGTATTTT

d_gene: NA
j_gene: TRBJ2-7
v_gene: TRBV11-2
abundance: NA
CDR3aa: CASSLAPTKNYEQYF
CDR3nt: TGTGCCAGCAGCTTAGCCCCGACAAAAAACTACGAGCAGTACTTC

d_gene: TRBD1
j_gene: TRBJ1-5
v_gene: TRBV6-6
abundance: few
CDR3aa: CASSYGQGRNQPQHF
CDR3nt: TGTGCCAGCAGTTATGGACAGGGACGCAATCAGCCCCAGCATTTT

d_gene: NA
j_gene: TRBJ2-3
v_gene: TRBV29-1
abundance: NA
CDR3aa: CSATAGTDTQYF
CDR3nt: TGCAGCGCTACAGCAGGCACAGATACGCAGTATTTT

d_gene: NA
j_gene: TRBJ2-7
v_gene: TRBV13
abundance: NA
CDR3aa: CASRYNGGSYEQYF
CDR3nt: TGTGCCAGCAGGTATAACGGAGGATCCTACGAGCAGTACTTC

d_gene: NA
j_gene: TRBJ2-2
v_gene: TRBV7-9
abundance: NA
CDR3aa: CASSHLETYGELFF
CDR3nt: TGTGCCAGCAGCCACTTAGAGACCTACGGGGAGCTGTTTTTT

d_gene: NA
j_gene: TRBJ1-1
v_gene: TRBV7-9
abundance: NA
CDR3aa: CASSFRQNTEAFF
CDR3nt: TGTGCCAGCAGCTTCCGACAGAACACTGAAGCTTTCTTT

d_gene: TRBD2
j_gene: TRBJ2-7
v_gene: TRBV19
abundance: NA
CDR3aa: CASSSRLAGGSYEQYF
CDR3nt: TGTGCCAGTAGTTCTCGCCTCGCGGGGGGGTCCTACGAGCAGTACTTC

d_gene: NA
j_gene: TRBJ1-2
v_gene: TRBV9
abundance: NA
CDR3aa: CASSVARSANYGYTF
CDR3nt: TGTGCCAGCAGCGTAGCGAGGAGCGCTAACTATGGCTACACCTTC

d_gene: NA
j_gene: TRBJ2-7
v_gene: TRBV19
abundance: NA
CDR3aa: CASSISRSTYEQYF
CDR3nt: TGTGCCAGTAGTATAAGCAGGTCCACCTACGAGCAGTACTTC

d_gene: TRBD1
j_gene: TRBJ1-6
v_gene: TRBV11-2
abundance: NA
CDR3aa: CASSLDRGSPLHF
CDR3nt: TGTGCCAGCAGCTTAGACAGGGGGTCACCCCTCCACTTT

d_gene: NA
j_gene: TRBJ1-2
v_gene: TRBV4-1
abundance: NA
CDR3aa: CASSPVVDNIHGYTF
CDR3nt: TGCGCCAGCAGCCCGGTTGTCGACAACATACATGGCTACACCTTC

d_gene: NA
j_gene: TRBJ1-6
v_gene: TRBV29-1
abundance: NA
CDR3aa: CSVATAWNSPLHF
CDR3nt: TGCAGCGTTGCGACAGCATGGAATTCACCCCTCCACTTT

d_gene: TRBD1
j_gene: TRBJ2-2
v_gene: TRBV5-1
abundance: once
CDR3aa: CASSLTGAGELFF
CDR3nt: TGCGCCAGCAGCTTGACAGGGGCCGGGGAGCTGTTTTTT

d_gene: TRBD2
j_gene: TRBJ2-1
v_gene: TRBV2
abundance: once
CDR3aa: CASRTPGLGFRNEQFF
CDR3nt: TGTGCCAGCAGGACTCCGGGACTAGGATTCCGCAATGAGCAGTTCTTC

d_gene: TRBD2
j_gene: TRBJ2-2
v_gene: TRBV9
abundance: NA
CDR3aa: CASSVVPSGNTGELFF
CDR3nt: TGTGCCAGCAGCGTAGTTCCTAGCGGGAACACCGGGGAGCTGTTTTTT

d_gene: NA
j_gene: TRBJ1-6
v_gene: TRBV21-1
abundance: NA
CDR3aa: CASSTKKDRDRVRTYNSPLHF
CDR3nt: TGTGCCAGCAGCACAAAAAAAGACCGGGACAGGGTTAGGACCTATAATTCACCCCTCCACTTT

d_gene: TRBD2
j_gene: TRBJ2-1
v_gene: TRBV12-5
abundance: NA
CDR3aa: CASGASGGASEQFF
CDR3nt: TGTGCTAGTGGGGCTAGCGGGGGGGCCAGTGAGCAGTTCTTC

d_gene: TRBD1
j_gene: TRBJ1-1
v_gene: TRBV30
abundance: NA
CDR3aa: CAWSQGVVTEAFF
CDR3nt: TGTGCCTGGAGTCAGGGGGTAGTCACTGAAGCTTTCTTT

d_gene: NA
j_gene: TRBJ2-1
v_gene: TRBV10-1
abundance: NA
CDR3aa: CASSEYTYNEQFF
CDR3nt: TGCGCCAGCAGTGAGTATACATACAATGAGCAGTTCTTC

d_gene: NA
j_gene: TRBJ2-7
v_gene: TRBV7-9
abundance: NA
CDR3aa: CASSLAGRSYEQYF
CDR3nt: TGTGCCAGCAGCTTAGCGGGCAGATCCTACGAGCAGTACTTC

d_gene: NA
j_gene: TRBJ1-2
v_gene: TRBV6-5
abundance: NA
CDR3aa: CASLGAFEYGYTF
CDR3nt: TGTGCCAGCCTTGGGGCCTTCGAGTATGGCTACACCTTC

d_gene: TRBD2
j_gene: TRBJ2-1
v_gene: TRBV5-1
abundance: NA
CDR3aa: CASSVGLAGTRSSYNEQFF
CDR3nt: TGCGCCAGCAGCGTGGGACTAGCGGGGACTAGGAGCTCCTACAATGAGCAGTTCTTC

d_gene: TRBD2
j_gene: TRBJ2-3
v_gene: TRBV5-1
abundance: NA
CDR3aa: CASSLRGGEADTQYF
CDR3nt: TGCGCCAGCAGCTTACGCGGGGGGGAGGCAGATACGCAGTATTTT

d_gene: NA
j_gene: TRBJ1-6
v_gene: TRBV27
abundance: NA
CDR3aa: CASSLILRSGSPLHF
CDR3nt: TGTGCCAGCAGTTTAATATTAAGATCAGGTTCACCCCTCCACTTT

d_gene: NA
j_gene: TRBJ1-5
v_gene: TRBV11-2
abundance: NA
CDR3aa: CASSPNGGQPQHF
CDR3nt: TGTGCCAGCAGTCCTAATGGAGGTCAGCCCCAGCATTTT

d_gene: TRBD2
j_gene: TRBJ2-3
v_gene: TRBV3-1/TRBV3-2
abundance: few
CDR3aa: CASRGTSGLDTQYF
CDR3nt: TGTGCCAGCAGGGGGACTAGCGGGTTGGATACGCAGTATTTT

d_gene: NA
j_gene: TRBJ1-1
v_gene: TRBV18
abundance: few
CDR3aa: CASSLREITDTEAFF
CDR3nt: TGTGCCAGCTCGCTCAGGGAAATTACGGACACTGAAGCTTTCTTT